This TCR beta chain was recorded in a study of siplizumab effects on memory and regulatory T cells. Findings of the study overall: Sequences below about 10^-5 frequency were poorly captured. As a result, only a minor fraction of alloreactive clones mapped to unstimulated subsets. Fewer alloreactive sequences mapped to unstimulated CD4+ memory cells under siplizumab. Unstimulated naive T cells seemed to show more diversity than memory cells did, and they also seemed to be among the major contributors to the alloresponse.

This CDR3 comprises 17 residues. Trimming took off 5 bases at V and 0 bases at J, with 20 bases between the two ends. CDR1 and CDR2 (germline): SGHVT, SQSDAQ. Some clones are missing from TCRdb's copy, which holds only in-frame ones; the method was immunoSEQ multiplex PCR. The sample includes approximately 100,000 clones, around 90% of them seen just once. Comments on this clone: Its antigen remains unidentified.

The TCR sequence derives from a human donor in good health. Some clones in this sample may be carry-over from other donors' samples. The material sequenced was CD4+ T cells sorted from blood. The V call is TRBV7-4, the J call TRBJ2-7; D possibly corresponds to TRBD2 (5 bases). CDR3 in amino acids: CASSLVCGLRSSYEQYF. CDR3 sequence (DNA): TGTGCCAGCAGCCTCGTATGCGGACTTCGTAGCTCCTACGAGCAGTACTTC.